Shown below are 19 T cell receptor beta chains from a single sample sequenced in a study of memory CD4+ T cells and cytomegalovirus serostatus. Measured with immunoSEQ multiplex PCR; TCRdb has only the in-frame clones, and not every one. The sample lists about 48,000 clones; approximately 78% were seen once. The sort gate was single viable CD3+CD4+CD8-CD45RO+ cells for memory CD4+ T cells. Sequences were obtained from memory CD4+ T cells from blood. Source of these receptors: an adult in good health and CMV-seronegative.

Only a few counts were recorded for this clone. The chain has TRBV19 and TRBJ1-1; TRBD1 aligns across 7 bases. Germline V CDR1 and CDR2: LNHDA, SQIVND (reference sequence). V gave up 5 bases and J gave up 1 base; unmatched junction bases: 7. The CDR3 is 15 amino acids. The CDR3 nucleotides are TGTGCCAGTAGTTGGAGGACAGGACGGAACACTGAAGCTTTCTTT. It codes for CASSWRTGRNTEAFF. The full variable domain, with the rest looked up from reference TRBV19 and TRBJ1-1, is DGGITQSPKYLFRKEGQNVTLSCEQNLNHDAMYWYRQDPGQGLRLIYYSQIVNDFQKGDIAEGYSVSREKKESFPLTVTSAQKNPTAFYLCASSWRTGRNTEAFFGQGTRLTVV.

The chain couples TRBV18 to TRBJ2-2; D is undetermined. This CDR3 contains 13 residues. V was clipped by 2 bases and J by 7 bases, with 8 bases between them. Looked up from germline, CDR1 is KGHSH and CDR2 is LQKENI. This CDR3 is CASSPNGGGELFF. The CDR3 coding sequence is TGTGCCAGCTCACCAAATGGTGGCGGGGAGCTGTTTTTT.

The CDR3 spells CASSWDSATNEKLFF. The CDR3, as DNA: TGTGCCAGCAGTTGGGACAGTGCAACTAATGAAAAACTGTTTTTT. The chain is built from TRBV6-6 and TRBJ1-4; TRBD1 aligns across 7 bases. The CDR3 has 15 residues. The V gene end was trimmed by 4 bases and the J gene end by 0 bases; junction bases not matched to a gene: 2. Germline CDR1 MNHNY, CDR2 SVGAGI (reference sequence).

In its sample, this clone was seen a few times. The rearrangement joins TRBV2 to TRBJ2-3, with 7 bases that match TRBD2. V lost 6 bases and J lost 9; bases outside the gene matches: 9. The CDR3 has 13 amino acids. The V gene's germline CDR1 is SNHLY and CDR2 FYNNEI. Here the CDR3 DNA reads TGTGCCAGCAGCCGACCGGGACTATACACGCAGTATTTT. It encodes CASSRPGLYTQYF.

The chain is built from TRBV7-9 and TRBJ2-1; 15 bases are a match to TRBD2. CDR3 size: 19 residues. The trim removed 4 bases at V and 0 bases at J, leaving 7 bases unmatched. Germline CDR1 and CDR2: SEHNR and FQNEAQ (reference sequence). CDR3 region: CASSSPGLAGGTSYNEQFF. DNA of the CDR3: TGTGCCAGCAGCTCCCCCGGACTAGCGGGGGGGACCTCCTACAATGAGCAGTTCTTC.

This chain joins TRBV11-2 and TRBJ2-1; TRBD2 agrees at 8 bases. The CDR3 spans 16 residues. After removal of 8 bases from V and 0 bases from J, the junction contained 9 bases not matched to a gene. Germline CDR1 SGHAT, CDR2 FQNNGV. CDR3 nucleotide sequence: TGTGCCAGCCTTAGCGGGGCGGCAAGCTCCTACAATGAGCAGTTCTTC. Amino acid sequence: CASLSGAASSYNEQFF.

This clone was picked up a small number of times. The V call is TRBV5-1, the J call TRBJ2-7, with 8 bases that match TRBD2. This CDR3 contains 15 residues. Germline V gene sequence: CDR1 SGHRS, CDR2 YFSETQ. With V trimmed by 7 bases and J by 1 base, 10 bases remained unmatched. This CDR3 is CASEPGGGRSYEQYF. The CDR3 DNA reads as TGCGCCAGCGAACCGGGAGGGGGGCGATCCTACGAGCAGTACTTC.

The rearrangement uses TRBV6-6 and TRBJ1-5; TRBD1 matches at 9 bases. V lost 5 bases to trimming and J lost 4 bases; unmatched junction nucleotides: 3. The CDR3 spans 14 residues. CDR1 is MNHNY and CDR2 is SVGAGI in the germline V gene (reference sequence). The CDR3 DNA reads TGTGCCAGCAGTGCCGGGACAGGGAATCAGCCCCAGCATTTT. Amino acid sequence: CASSAGTGNQPQHF.

This clone was observed a few times. The chain employs TRBV2 and TRBJ2-5; 7 bases map to TRBD1. The CDR3 runs 15 residues. V shed 8 bases, J shed 5 bases, and the junction held 14 bases outside the gene matches. Germline CDR1 and CDR2: SNHLY and FYNNEI. In DNA, the CDR3 is TGTGCCAGCGAGTATCAGGGGGATAAGGGGGAGACCCAGTACTTC. Translating it yields CASEYQGDKGETQYF.

The chain uses TRBV6-1 and TRBJ2-1; D is unresolved. This CDR3 spans 12 amino acids. Between the trimmed V and J ends, which lost 6 bases and 7 bases, there was a span of 10 bases. CDR1 MNHNS and CDR2 SASEGT come from the germline V gene. The CDR3: CASRALENEQFF. CDR3 in DNA: TGTGCCAGCAGGGCGCTAGAGAATGAGCAGTTCTTC.

This clone is categorized as medium-sized. This rearrangement joins TRBV9 to TRBJ2-7; D is possibly TRBD1 (5 bases). The CDR3 length is 14 residues. V lost 0 bases, J lost 2 bases, and 9 bases lay in between. Germline V gene sequence: CDR1 SGDLS, CDR2 YYNGEE. For the CDR3, the DNA is TGTGCCAGCAGCGTAGACTCAGGGCCCTACGAGCAGTACTTC. This sequence encodes CASSVDSGPYEQYF.

In DNA, the CDR3 is TGTGCCAGCAGCTTATTTGTCCAAGAGACCCAGTACTTC. Amino acid sequence: CASSLFVQETQYF. V usage is TRBV7-9 and J usage is TRBJ2-5; no clear D. With 2 bases removed from V and 1 base from J, the gap between germline ends came to 5 bases. CDR1 and CDR2 from the germline V gene are SEHNR and FQNEAQ (reference sequence). This CDR3 contains 13 residues.

This chain joins TRBV5-6 and TRBJ2-6, with a possible D match to TRBD1 (5 bases). CDR1 is SGHDT, CDR2 YYEEEE, per germline. V dropped 3 bases and J dropped 2 bases, with 18 bases sitting between them. This CDR3 spans 18 amino acids. The CDR3 reads CASSSPGFFRAGANVLTF. Here the CDR3 DNA reads TGTGCCAGCAGCTCACCCGGATTTTTCAGGGCTGGGGCCAACGTCCTGACTTTC.

The genes are TRBV7-2 and TRBJ1-5; TRBD1 is a possible D gene (5 bases). V gave up 5 bases and J gave up 0 bases, with 14 bases separating them. CDR3 size: 16 residues. CDR1 is SGHTA, CDR2 FQGNSA, per germline. This CDR3 is CASSPRVRNSNQPQHF. CDR3 sequence (DNA): TGTGCCAGCAGCCCCAGGGTTCGGAATAGCAATCAGCCCCAGCATTTT.

This chain links TRBV18 with TRBJ1-1; 11 bases map to TRBD1. The germline V gene has CDR1 KGHSH and CDR2 LQKENI. V lost 4 bases and J lost 7; bases outside the gene matches: 2. The CDR3 is 13 amino acids. The CDR3 DNA sequence: TGTGCCAGCTCACAGGGACAGGGGGTTGAAGCTTTCTTT. This gives the protein CASSQGQGVEAFF.

The genes are TRBV5-4 and TRBJ1-3; D remains ambiguous. Germline lookup yields CDR1 SGHNT and CDR2 YYREEE (reference sequence). There are 14 residues in the CDR3. V shed 2 bases and J shed 0 bases, with 6 bases lying between them. Written as DNA, the CDR3 is TGTGCCAGCAGCTTTGGTTCCTCTGGAAACACCATATATTTT. Protein: CASSFGSSGNTIYF.

The J gene is TRBJ2-7, the V gene TRBV11-3, with D unclear. V dropped 8 bases and J dropped 6 bases, with 17 bases sitting between them. Germline V lookup: CDR1 SGHNT, CDR2 YENEEA. The CDR3 has 13 amino acids. In nucleotides, the CDR3 is TGTGCCAGCGGCCGGATGTGTCCTACCGAGCAGTACTTC. It yields the protein CASGRMCPTEQYF.

This clone was seen once. For the CDR3, the DNA is TGTGCCAGCAGCCCTAGAGGGACAGGGGAGGACGAGCAGTACTTC. It is translated as CASSPRGTGEDEQYF. The V and J genes are TRBV11-2 and TRBJ2-7; TRBD1 aligns across 10 bases. Trimming took 5 bases from V and 5 from J; bases not matched to a gene: 9. The CDR3 runs to 15 residues. The germline V gene has CDR1 SGHAT and CDR2 FQNNGV.

The rearrangement links TRBV7-9 to TRBJ2-2; D possibly matches TRBD1 or TRBD2 (5 bases each). Germline V gives CDR1 SEHNR, CDR2 FQNEAQ (reference sequence). CDR3 size: 16 residues. V shed 4 bases and J shed 4 bases, with 16 bases lying between them. In DNA form, the CDR3 reads TGTGCCAGCAGCTCCGTATCCGGGACCGTCACCGGGGAGCTGTTTTTT. This encodes CASSSVSGTVTGELFF. The full variable domain, its missing parts supplied by reference TRBV7-9 and TRBJ2-2, is DTGVSQNPRHKITKRGQNVTFRCDPISEHNRLYWYRQTLGQGPEFLTYFQNEAQLEKSRLLSDRFSAERPKGSFSTLEIQRTEQGDSAMYLCASSSVSGTVTGELFFGEGSRLTVL.